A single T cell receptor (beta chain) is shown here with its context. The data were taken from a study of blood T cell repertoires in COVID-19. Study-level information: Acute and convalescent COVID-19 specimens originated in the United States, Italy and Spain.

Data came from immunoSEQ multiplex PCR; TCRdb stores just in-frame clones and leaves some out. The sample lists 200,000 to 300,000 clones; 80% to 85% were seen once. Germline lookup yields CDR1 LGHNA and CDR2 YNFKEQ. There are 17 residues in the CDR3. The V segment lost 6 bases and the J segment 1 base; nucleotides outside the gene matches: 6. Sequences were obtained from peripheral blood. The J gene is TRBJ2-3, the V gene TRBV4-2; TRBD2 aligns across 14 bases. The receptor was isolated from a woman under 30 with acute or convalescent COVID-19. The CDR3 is CASRQTSGRVGTDTQYF. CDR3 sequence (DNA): TGTGCCAGCAGACAGACTAGCGGGAGGGTCGGCACAGATACGCAGTATTTT.